The T cell receptor (beta chain) described here comes from a study of read filtering for tumor transcriptome and immune sequencing. This library used 300 to 450 ng RNA and molecular barcoded adaptors spanning alpha/delta and beta/gamma chains. TCRdb reprocessed the reads via MiXCR and lists one record per CDR3 protein. The table has about 24,000 distinct CDR3 sequences, less than 25% seen once. There are many counts of this clonotype. The specimen was a population of CD138-negative cells sorted from bone marrow. This clonotype originated in a donor over 35 with multiple myeloma.

CDR3 in amino acids: CASSVPGGEQYF. In DNA form, the CDR3 reads TGTGCCAGCAGCGTACCGGGGGGCGAGCAGTACTTC. The rearrangement links TRBV9 to TRBJ2-7; TRBD2 matches 7 bases. Trimming took 1 base from V and 6 from J; bases not matched to a gene: 1. The germline V gene has CDR1 SGDLS and CDR2 YYNGEE. The CDR3 totals 12 residues.